The source of this TCR beta chain is a study of shared clonotypes between healthy human individuals. Study overall: Used for every donor were three CD4 naive, three CD4 memory, two CD8 naive and one CD8 memory plate. Points from the study as a whole: The generation probabilities recorded for non-shared clonotypes fell below those of clonotypes shared by all four donors. Generally, naive subsets (rather than memory subsets) showed larger estimated richness.

In the case of this clone: No antigen is known for it.

Those who donated were healthy HIV-negative adults, with no recent acute infections or vaccinations reported. Method: immunoSEQ multiplex PCR; TCRdb's copy keeps in-frame clones and lacks some. This table has over 1.5 million clones, about 98% appearing once. Trimming cost V 7 bases and J 7 bases, with 17 bases left between them. CDR1 and CDR2 (germline): LNHDA, SQIVND (reference sequence). CDR3 length: 14 amino acids. The source material was naive CD4+ T cells sorted from blood. Subset indicated: CD45RA+ positively selected. The clonotype originates from a man between 25 and 39 years old in good health. The genes are TRBV19 and TRBJ2-1; D perhaps matches TRBD2 (6 bases). Here the CDR3 reads CASIRRGGLNEQFF. CDR3 in DNA: TGTGCCAGTATCAGGAGGGGAGGATTGAATGAGCAGTTCTTC.